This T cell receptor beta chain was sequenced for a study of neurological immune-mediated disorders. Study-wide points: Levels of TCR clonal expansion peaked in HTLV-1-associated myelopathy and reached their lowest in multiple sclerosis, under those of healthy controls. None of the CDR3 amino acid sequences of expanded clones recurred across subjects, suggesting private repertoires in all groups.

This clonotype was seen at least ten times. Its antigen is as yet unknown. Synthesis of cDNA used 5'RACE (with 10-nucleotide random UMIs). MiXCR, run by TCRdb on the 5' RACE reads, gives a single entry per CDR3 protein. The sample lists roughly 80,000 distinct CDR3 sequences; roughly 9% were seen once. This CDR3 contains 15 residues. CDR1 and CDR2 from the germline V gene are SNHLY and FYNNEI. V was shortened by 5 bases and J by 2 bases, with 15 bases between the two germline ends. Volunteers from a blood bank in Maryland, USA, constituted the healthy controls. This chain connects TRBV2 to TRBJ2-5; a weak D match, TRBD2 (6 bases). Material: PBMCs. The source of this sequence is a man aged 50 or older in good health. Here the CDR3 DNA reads TGTGCCAGCAGTCCTATCAGGACTAAACAAGAGACCCAGTACTTC. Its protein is CASSPIRTKQETQYF.